This T cell receptor beta chain originates from a study of T cell changes during pregnancy in multiple sclerosis. Profiled with immunoSEQ multiplex PCR; TCRdb holds only in-frame clones, not every one. The sample has about 55,000 clones, more than 80% seen once. CDR3 size: 15 residues. The V gene's germline CDR1 is MDHEN and CDR2 SYDVKM. Losses at the gene ends were 5 bases for V and 3 bases for J; bases not matched to a gene: 4. The rearrangement links TRBV28 to TRBJ2-2; 9 positions agree with TRBD1. The sequence was collected from a female donor with multiple sclerosis, enrolled in a pregnancy study. The source material was CD4+ T cells from peripheral blood mononuclear cells, sampled in the first trimester of pregnancy. The CDR3 nucleotides read TGTGCCAGCAGTCCGGGGGACAGGGACACCGGGGAGCTGTTTTTT. It specifies CASSPGDRDTGELFF.